The rows below give T cell receptor beta chains drawn from one sample of a study of cytomegalovirus exposure and HLA in healthy donors. This table comes from immunoSEQ multiplex PCR, and its TCRdb copy is limited to in-frame clones, with some not included. The sample carries 150,000 or so clones, about 80% recorded once. Sequencing was done on a sample of PBMCs. All receptors derive from a man in his thirties or forties in good health and CMV-seropositive. The CDR3 runs from the conserved cysteine through the conserved F or W. The D gene is left open where the match is weak. Only part of the rows carry a size: once, few, many, or a class if the clone is expanded.

v_gene	abundance	j_gene	d_gene	CDR3aa	CDR3nt
TRBV10-3	few	TRBJ2-7	TRBD1	CAISEFFETGGHEQYF	TGTGCCATCAGTGAGTTCTTCGAGACAGGGGGCCACGAGCAGTACTTC
TRBV5-4	.	TRBJ2-5	.	CASSQKMDYSETQYF	TGTGCCAGCAGCCAAAAGATGGACTACTCAGAGACCCAGTACTTC
TRBV9	.	TRBJ2-3	.	CASSVGADTQYF	TGTGCCAGCAGCGTAGGCGCAGATACGCAGTATTTT
TRBV11-2	.	TRBJ2-7	TRBD2	CASSQTSGASYEQYF	TGTGCCAGCAGCCAGACTAGCGGGGCCTCCTACGAGCAGTACTTC
TRBV28	.	TRBJ1-5	.	CASSKGNQPQHF	TGTGCCAGCAGCAAGGGGAATCAGCCCCAGCATTTT
TRBV5-4	.	TRBJ2-1	TRBD1	CASSFPRGSNNEQFF	TGTGCCAGCAGCTTCCCCAGGGGGAGCAACAATGAGCAGTTCTTC
TRBV9	few	TRBJ2-3	TRBD2	CASSVGAGGNTDTQYF	TGTGCCAGCAGCGTAGGGGCGGGAGGAAACACAGATACGCAGTATTTT
TRBV2	.	TRBJ2-7	.	CASREDSSYEQYF	TGTGCCAGCAGGGAAGACAGTTCCTACGAGCAGTACTTC
TRBV6-5	.	TRBJ2-7	TRBD2	CASRARGLAGDEQYF	TGTGCCAGCAGAGCTCGGGGACTAGCGGGGGACGAGCAGTACTTC
TRBV5-4	once	TRBJ2-3	.	CASSPSTDTQYF	TGTGCCAGCAGCCCATCCACAGATACGCAGTATTTT
TRBV2	.	TRBJ2-5	.	CASTSGRGWETQYF	TGTGCCAGCACTTCGGGGAGGGGGTGGGAGACCCAGTACTTC
TRBV27	.	TRBJ2-3	.	CASTGSTAGGDTQYF	TGTGCCAGCACCGGGTCTACCGCCGGTGGTGATACGCAGTATTTT
TRBV7-2	.	TRBJ2-7	.	CASSLYSYEQYF	TGTGCCAGCAGCTTATATAGCTACGAGCAGTACTTC
TRBV7-9	.	TRBJ2-1	.	CASSLMVGGQSYNEQFF	TGTGCCAGCAGCTTAATGGTGGGGGGGCAATCCTACAATGAGCAGTTCTTC
TRBV6-5	.	TRBJ2-7	TRBD2	CASSGTSAGYEQYF	TGTGCCAGCAGTGGGACTAGCGCTGGCTACGAGCAGTACTTC
TRBV6-6	.	TRBJ2-1	TRBD2	CASSYGAGGRRNEQFF	TGTGCCAGCAGTTACGGTGCGGGAGGGCGGAGAAATGAGCAGTTCTTC
TRBV28	.	TRBJ2-7	TRBD2	CASSLGKGGSGNSYEQYF	TGTGCCAGCAGTTTAGGGAAGGGAGGTAGCGGGAACTCCTACGAGCAGTACTTC
TRBV13	.	TRBJ2-3	.	CASSFWLGDSSTDTQYF	TGTGCCAGCAGCTTCTGGCTCGGGGACTCTAGCACAGATACGCAGTATTTT
TRBV11-2	.	TRBJ2-7	.	CASSFEYGGGYEQYF	TGTGCCAGCAGCTTTGAGTATGGAGGTGGGTACGAGCAGTACTTC
TRBV5-1	few	TRBJ1-2	TRBD1	CASSLGTGVGYTF	TGCGCCAGCAGCTTGGGGACAGGGGTCGGCTACACCTTC
TRBV6-6	.	TRBJ1-1	.	CASSYRGGTEAFF	TGTGCCAGCAGTTACAGGGGTGGTACTGAAGCTTTCTTT
TRBV9	.	TRBJ2-1	TRBD1	CASSAGQGPPYEQFF	TGTGCCAGCAGCGCGGGACAGGGTCCCCCCTATGAGCAGTTCTTC